This T cell receptor (beta chain) was documented in a study of T cells after yellow fever vaccination. TCRdb independently ran MiXCR on the 5' RACE reads; one entry per CDR3 protein. The sample holds about 350,000 distinct CDR3 sequences, around 8.1% seen once. This clonotype showed up just a few times. Per the germline V gene, CDR1 is SGHRS and CDR2 is YFSETQ. This CDR3 has 14 residues. Deletions cut 6 bases from V and 6 bases from J, with 19 bases between. The chain has TRBV5-1 and TRBJ2-7, with a weak D call TRBD1 (6 bases). This specimen was PBMCs, taken around 45 days after the first yellow fever vaccination. This TCR came from a man between 18 and 29 years old who received the YFV17D yellow fever vaccine. CDR3: CASTAVDRPTEQYF. The CDR3 DNA reads as TGCGCCAGCACAGCCGTAGACAGGCCAACCGAGCAGTACTTC.